The rows below give T cell receptor beta chains drawn from one sample of a study of CD8 T cells in Susac syndrome. Via MiXCR, TCRdb re-called the immunoSEQ multiplex PCR reads, giving one row per CDR3 protein. The data hold roughly 88,000 distinct CDR3 sequences, with 90% to 97% observed a single time. Sequenced input: CD8+ T cells from PBMCs. These TCRs come from a human donor with Susac syndrome. Each CDR3 is given without its conserved first and last residue. Each record gives: V gene, J gene, D gene, CDR3 protein. The D gene is left open where the match is weak.

TRBV29-1,TRBJ1-2,.,SVLAPRQASGYT
TRBV29-1,TRBJ2-1,.,SVDGQGVDEQF
TRBV6-5,TRBJ2-5,.,ASSRDHGETQY
TRBV5-6,TRBJ2-5,TRBD1,ASSLGGTGGMETQY
TRBV30,TRBJ2-2,.,AWSEGVGTYTGELF
TRBV5-6,TRBJ2-5,TRBD2,ASSLEDRKGGERETQY
TRBV3-1,TRBJ2-1,.,ASSPPRRGNEQF
TRBV5-4,TRBJ2-7,TRBD2,ASSLGGSIYEQY
TRBV30,TRBJ2-7,TRBD1,AWNGQDNSYEQY
TRBV4-2,TRBJ2-3,.,ASSPLGGGGDTQY
TRBV13,TRBJ1-2,.,ASTETGVANGYT
TRBV29-1,TRBJ1-1,.,SVEGQTNTEAF
TRBV29-1,TRBJ2-2,.,SVVKFGGSNTGELF
TRBV5-6,TRBJ1-1,.,ASSLGGMNTEAF
TRBV27,TRBJ1-5,TRBD1,ASSTQGINQPQH
TRBV7-9,TRBJ2-1,.,ASSPPLSYEQF
TRBV6-4,TRBJ1-6,.,ASSDQPNSPLH
TRBV11-1,TRBJ2-1,TRBD1,ASSVTGGSAYGTRDNEQF
TRBV4-1,TRBJ1-2,.,ASSQVGGTDGYT
TRBV9,TRBJ2-6,.,ASSVSRHTRSGANVLT
TRBV29-1,TRBJ2-7,.,SVDGGSEQY
TRBV18,TRBJ1-5,.,ASSLVPRDQPQH
TRBV9,TRBJ2-1,TRBD2,ASSVKAGGPGEQF
TRBV5-4,TRBJ2-1,.,ASSLNNEQF
TRBV18,TRBJ2-7,.,ASSPFRAGAIYEQY
TRBV6-5,TRBJ2-1,.,ASRPEGRGNEQF